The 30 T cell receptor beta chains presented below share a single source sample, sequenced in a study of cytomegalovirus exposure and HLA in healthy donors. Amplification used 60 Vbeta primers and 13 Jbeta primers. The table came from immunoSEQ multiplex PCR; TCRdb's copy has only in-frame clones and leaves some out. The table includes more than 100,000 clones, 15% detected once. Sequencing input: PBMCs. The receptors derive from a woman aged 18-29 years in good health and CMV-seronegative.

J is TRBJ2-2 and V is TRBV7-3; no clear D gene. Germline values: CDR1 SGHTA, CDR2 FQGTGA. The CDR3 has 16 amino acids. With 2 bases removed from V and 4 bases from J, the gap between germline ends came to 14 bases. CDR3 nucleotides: TGTGCCAGCAGCTTAGCCCGTACCTCGGGCACCGGGGAGCTGTTTTTT. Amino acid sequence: CASSLARTSGTGELFF.

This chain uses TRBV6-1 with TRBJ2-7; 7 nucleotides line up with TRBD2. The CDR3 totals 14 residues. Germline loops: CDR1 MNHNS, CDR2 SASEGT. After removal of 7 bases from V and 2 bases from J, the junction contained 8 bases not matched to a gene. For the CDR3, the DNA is TGTGCCAGCAACCGGGACTATCAACCCTACGAGCAGTACTTC. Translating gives CASNRDYQPYEQYF.

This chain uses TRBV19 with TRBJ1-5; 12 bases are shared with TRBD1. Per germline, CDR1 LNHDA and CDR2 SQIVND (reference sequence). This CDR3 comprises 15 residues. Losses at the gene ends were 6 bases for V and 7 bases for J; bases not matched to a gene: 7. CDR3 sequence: CASSFGTGGRQPQHF. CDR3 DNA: TGTGCCAGTAGCTTTGGGACAGGGGGCCGCCAGCCCCAGCATTTT. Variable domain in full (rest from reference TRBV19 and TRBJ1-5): DGGITQSPKYLFRKEGQNVTLSCEQNLNHDAMYWYRQDPGQGLRLIYYSQIVNDFQKGDIAEGYSVSREKKESFPLTVTSAQKNPTAFYLCASSFGTGGRQPQHFGDGTRLSIL.

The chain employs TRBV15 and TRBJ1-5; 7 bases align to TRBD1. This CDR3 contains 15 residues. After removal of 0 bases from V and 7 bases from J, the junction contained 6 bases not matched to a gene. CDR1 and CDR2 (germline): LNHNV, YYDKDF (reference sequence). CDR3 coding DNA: TGTGCCACCAGCAGAGATCTAGCAGGGGGGCAGCCCCAGCATTTT. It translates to CATSRDLAGGQPQHF.

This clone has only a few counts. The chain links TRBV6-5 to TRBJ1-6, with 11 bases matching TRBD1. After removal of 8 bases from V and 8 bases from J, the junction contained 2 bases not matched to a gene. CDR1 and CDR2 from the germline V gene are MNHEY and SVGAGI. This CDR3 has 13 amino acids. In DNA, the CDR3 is TGTGCCAGCGGACAGGGGGCTTATTCACCCCTCCACTTT. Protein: CASGQGAYSPLHF.

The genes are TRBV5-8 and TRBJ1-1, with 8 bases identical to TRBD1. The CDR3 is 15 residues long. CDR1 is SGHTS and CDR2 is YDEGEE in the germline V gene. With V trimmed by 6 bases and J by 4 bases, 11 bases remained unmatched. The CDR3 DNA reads TGTGCCAGCACCATGCCCAGACAGGGGAGCACTGAAGCTTTCTTT. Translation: CASTMPRQGSTEAFF. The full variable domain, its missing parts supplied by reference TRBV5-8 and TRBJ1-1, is EAGVTQSPTHLIKTRGQQATLRCSPISGHTSVYWYQQALGLGLQFLLWYDEGEERNRGNFPPRFSGRQFPNYSSELNVNALELEDSALYLCASTMPRQGSTEAFFGQGTRLTVV.

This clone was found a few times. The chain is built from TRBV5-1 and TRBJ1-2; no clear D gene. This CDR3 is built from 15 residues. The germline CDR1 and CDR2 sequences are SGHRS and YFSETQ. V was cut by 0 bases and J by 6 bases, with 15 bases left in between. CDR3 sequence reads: CASSLAEGGRDGYTF. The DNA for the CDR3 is TGCGCCAGCAGCTTGGCCGAGGGCGGTCGGGATGGCTACACCTTC. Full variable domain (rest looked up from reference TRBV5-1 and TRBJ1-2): KAGVTQTPRYLIKTRGQQVTLSCSPISGHRSVSWYQQTPGQGLQFLFEYFSETQRNKGNFPGRFSGRQFSNSRSEMNVSTLELGDSALYLCASSLAEGGRDGYTFGSGTRLTVV.

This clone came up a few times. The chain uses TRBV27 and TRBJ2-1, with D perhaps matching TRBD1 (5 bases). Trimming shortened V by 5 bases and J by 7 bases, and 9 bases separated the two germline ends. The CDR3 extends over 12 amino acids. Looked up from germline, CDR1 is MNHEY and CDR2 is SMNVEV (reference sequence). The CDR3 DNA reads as TGTGCCAGCAGTGTCAGGGTAAATGAGCAGTTCTTC. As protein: CASSVRVNEQFF.

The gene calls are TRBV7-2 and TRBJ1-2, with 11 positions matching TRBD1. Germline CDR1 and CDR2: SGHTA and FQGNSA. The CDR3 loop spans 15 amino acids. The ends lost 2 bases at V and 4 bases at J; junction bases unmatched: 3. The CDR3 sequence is CASSLSGTGGYGYTF. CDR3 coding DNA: TGTGCCAGCAGCTTATCCGGGACAGGGGGCTATGGCTACACCTTC. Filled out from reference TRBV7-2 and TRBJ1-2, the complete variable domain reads GAGVSQSPSNKVTEKGKDVELRCDPISGHTALYWYRQSLGQGLEFLIYFQGNSAPDKSGLPSDRFSAERTGGSVSTLTIQRTQQEDSAVYLCASSLSGTGGYGYTFGSGTRLTVV.

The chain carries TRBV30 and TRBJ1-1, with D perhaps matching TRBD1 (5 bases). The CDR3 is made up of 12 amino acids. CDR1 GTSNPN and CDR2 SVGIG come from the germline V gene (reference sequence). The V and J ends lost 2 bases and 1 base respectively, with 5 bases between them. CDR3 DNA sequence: TGTGCCTGGAGTCAGGGGAACACTGAAGCTTTCTTT. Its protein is CAWSQGNTEAFF.

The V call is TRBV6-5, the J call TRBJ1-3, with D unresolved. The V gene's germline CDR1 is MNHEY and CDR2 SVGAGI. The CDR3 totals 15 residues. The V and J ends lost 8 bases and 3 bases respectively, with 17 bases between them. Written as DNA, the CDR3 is TGTGCCAGCTGTCGACGGGGTGAGGGTGGAAACACCATATATTTT. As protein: CASCRRGEGGNTIYF.

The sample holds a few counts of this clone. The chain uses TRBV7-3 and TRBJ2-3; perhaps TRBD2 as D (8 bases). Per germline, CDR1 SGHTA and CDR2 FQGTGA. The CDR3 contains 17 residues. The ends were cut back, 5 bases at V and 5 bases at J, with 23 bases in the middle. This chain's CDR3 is CASSPQGGGGKVDTQYF. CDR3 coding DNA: TGTGCCAGCAGCCCTCAGGGGGGCGGGGGGAAAGTAGATACGCAGTATTTT.

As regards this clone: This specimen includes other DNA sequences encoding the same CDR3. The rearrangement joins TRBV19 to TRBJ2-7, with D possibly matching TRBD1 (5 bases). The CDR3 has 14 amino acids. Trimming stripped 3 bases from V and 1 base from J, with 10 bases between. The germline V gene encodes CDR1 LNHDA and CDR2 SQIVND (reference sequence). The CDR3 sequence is CASSIVQGSYEQYF. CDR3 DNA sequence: TGTGCCAGTAGTATTGTCCAGGGTTCCTACGAGCAGTACTTC. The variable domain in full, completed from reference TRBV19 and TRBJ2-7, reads DGGITQSPKYLFRKEGQNVTLSCEQNLNHDAMYWYRQDPGQGLRLIYYSQIVNDFQKGDIAEGYSVSREKKESFPLTVTSAQKNPTAFYLCASSIVQGSYEQYFGPGTRLTVT.

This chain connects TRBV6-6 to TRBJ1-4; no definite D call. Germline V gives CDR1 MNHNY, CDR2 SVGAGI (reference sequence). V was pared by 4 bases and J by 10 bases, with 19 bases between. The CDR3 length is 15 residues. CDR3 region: CASSLPDGDVGKLFF. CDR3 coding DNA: TGTGCCAGCAGTTTACCCGACGGAGATGTGGGAAAACTGTTTTTT.

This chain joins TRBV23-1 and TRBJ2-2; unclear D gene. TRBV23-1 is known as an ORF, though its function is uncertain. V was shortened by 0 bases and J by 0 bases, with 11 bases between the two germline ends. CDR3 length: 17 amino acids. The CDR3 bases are TGCGCCAGCAGTCAATCTAGCCCGTATCCGAACACCGGGGAGCTGTTTTTT. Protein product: CASSQSSPYPNTGELFF.

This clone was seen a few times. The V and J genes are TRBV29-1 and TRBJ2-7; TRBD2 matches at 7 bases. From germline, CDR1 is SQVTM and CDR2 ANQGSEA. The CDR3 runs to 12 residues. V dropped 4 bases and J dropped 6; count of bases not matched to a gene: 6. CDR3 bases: TGCAGCGTTGTAGGGAGGGGTACCGAGCAGTACTTC. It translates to CSVVGRGTEQYF.

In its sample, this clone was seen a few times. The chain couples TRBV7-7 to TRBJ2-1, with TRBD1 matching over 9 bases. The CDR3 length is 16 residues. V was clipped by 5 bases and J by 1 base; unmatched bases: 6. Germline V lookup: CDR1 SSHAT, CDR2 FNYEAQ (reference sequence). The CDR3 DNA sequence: TGTGCCAGCAGCACCCGGGACAGGGCTTCCTACAATGAGCAGTTCTTC. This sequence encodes CASSTRDRASYNEQFF.

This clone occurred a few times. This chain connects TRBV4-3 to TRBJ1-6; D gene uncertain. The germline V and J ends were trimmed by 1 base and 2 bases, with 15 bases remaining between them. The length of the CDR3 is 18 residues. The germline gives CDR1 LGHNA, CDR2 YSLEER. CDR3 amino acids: CASSQVPEPHTYNSPLHF. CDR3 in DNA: TGCGCCAGCAGCCAAGTCCCAGAACCCCACACCTATAATTCACCCCTCCACTTT.

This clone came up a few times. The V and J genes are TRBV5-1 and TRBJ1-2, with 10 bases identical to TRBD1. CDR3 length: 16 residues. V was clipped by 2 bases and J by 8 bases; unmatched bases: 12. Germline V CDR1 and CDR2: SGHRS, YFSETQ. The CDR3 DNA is TGCGCCAGCAGCTTAGGGGCGACAGGGGGCGCCGCGGGCTACACCTTC. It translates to CASSLGATGGAAGYTF.

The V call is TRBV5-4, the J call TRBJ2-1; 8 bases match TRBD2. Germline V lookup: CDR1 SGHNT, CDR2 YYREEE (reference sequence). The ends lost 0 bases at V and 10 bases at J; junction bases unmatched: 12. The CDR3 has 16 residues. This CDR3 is CASSLERTSLHFEQFF. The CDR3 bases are TGTGCCAGCAGCTTGGAACGGACTAGCCTACACTTCGAGCAGTTCTTC.

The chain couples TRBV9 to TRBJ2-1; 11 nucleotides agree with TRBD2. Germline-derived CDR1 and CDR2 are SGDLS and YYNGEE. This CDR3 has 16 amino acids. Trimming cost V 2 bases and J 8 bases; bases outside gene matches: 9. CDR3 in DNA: TGTGCCAGCAGCGTGACTAGCGGGAAAACTGGGGATGAGCAGTTCTTC. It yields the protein CASSVTSGKTGDEQFF.

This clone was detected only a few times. This chain's CDR3 is CASSLNSGETQYF. The CDR3 DNA is TGTGCCAGTAGTCTAAATAGCGGAGAGACCCAGTACTTC. The genes are TRBV19 and TRBJ2-5; possibly TRBD2 for D (6 bases). From germline, CDR1 is LNHDA and CDR2 SQIVND (reference sequence). V lost 5 bases to trimming and J lost 4 bases, with 11 bases between them. The CDR3 spans 13 residues.

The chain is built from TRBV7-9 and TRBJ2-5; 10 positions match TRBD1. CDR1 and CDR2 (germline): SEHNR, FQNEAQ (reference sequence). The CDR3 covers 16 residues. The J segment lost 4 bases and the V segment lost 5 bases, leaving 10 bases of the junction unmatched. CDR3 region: CASSLPPGQGRETQYF. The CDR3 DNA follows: TGTGCCAGCAGCCTGCCCCCGGGACAGGGGAGAGAGACCCAGTACTTC.

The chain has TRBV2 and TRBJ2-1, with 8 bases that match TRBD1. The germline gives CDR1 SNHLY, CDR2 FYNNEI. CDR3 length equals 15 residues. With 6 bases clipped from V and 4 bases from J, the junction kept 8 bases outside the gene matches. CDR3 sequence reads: CASRLNRGNYNEQFF. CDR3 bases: TGTGCCAGCAGACTAAACAGGGGGAATTACAATGAGCAGTTCTTC.

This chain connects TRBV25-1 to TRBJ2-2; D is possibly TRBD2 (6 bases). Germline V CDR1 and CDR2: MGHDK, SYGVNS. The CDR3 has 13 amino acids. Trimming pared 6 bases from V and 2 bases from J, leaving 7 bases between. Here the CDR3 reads CASSGSNTGELFF. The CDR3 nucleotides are TGTGCCAGCAGCGGGAGTAACACCGGGGAGCTGTTTTTT.

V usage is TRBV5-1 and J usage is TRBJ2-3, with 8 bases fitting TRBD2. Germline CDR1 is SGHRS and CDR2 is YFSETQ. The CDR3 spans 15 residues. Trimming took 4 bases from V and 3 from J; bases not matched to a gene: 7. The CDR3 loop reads CASSRGGSGTDTQYF. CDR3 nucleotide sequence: TGCGCCAGCAGCCGGGGGGGGAGTGGGACAGATACGCAGTATTTT.

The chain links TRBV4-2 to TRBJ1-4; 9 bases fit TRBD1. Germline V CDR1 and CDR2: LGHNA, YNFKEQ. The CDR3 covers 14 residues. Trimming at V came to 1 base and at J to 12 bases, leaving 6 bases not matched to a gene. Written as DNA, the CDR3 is TGTGCCAGCAGCCAAGGGGGGACAGGGTCGGAACTGTTTTTT. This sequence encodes CASSQGGTGSELFF.

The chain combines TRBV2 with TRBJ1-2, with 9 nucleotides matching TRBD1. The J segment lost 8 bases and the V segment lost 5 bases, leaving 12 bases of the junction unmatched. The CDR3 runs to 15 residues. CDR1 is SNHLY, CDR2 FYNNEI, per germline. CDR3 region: CASSSRDRVVRGYTF. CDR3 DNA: TGTGCCAGCAGTAGCCGGGACAGGGTAGTGAGGGGCTACACCTTC.

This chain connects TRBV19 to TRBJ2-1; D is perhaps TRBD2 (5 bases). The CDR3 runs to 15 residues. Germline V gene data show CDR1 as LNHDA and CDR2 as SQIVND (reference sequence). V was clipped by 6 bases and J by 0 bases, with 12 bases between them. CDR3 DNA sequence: TGTGCCAGTAGGGGTAGCGCCCTCTCCTACAATGAGCAGTTCTTC. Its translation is CASRGSALSYNEQFF.

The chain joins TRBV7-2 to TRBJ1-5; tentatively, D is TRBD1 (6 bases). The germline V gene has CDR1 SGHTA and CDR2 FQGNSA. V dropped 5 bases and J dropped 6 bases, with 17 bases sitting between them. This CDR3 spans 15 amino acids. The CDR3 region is CASSPRQAQGQPQHF. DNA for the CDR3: TGTGCCAGCAGCCCGAGACAGGCCCAAGGTCAGCCCCAGCATTTT.